This TCR beta chain is from a study of breast tumors, draining lymph nodes, adjacent tissues. The study, taken as a whole, reports: That most tumor T cells come from lymph nodes remained unproven. Data fit most tumor T cells coming from lymph node, expanding in tumor. Tumors had less TCR diversity than lymph nodes, more than nontumor tissue.

Breast cancer patients provided tissue from their axillary draining lymph nodes. In the case of this clonotype: No antigen is known for it.

V trimming: 5 bases; J trimming: 4 bases; junction bases outside the gene matches: 3. CDR3 length equals 16 residues. Germline CDR1 is SGHTA and CDR2 is FQGTGA. TCRdb passed the multiplex PCR reads through MiXCR, listing each CDR3 protein once. The repertoire has under 350,000 distinct CDR3 sequences, under 35% of them found once; the top ten carry under 1.2%. The chain employs TRBV7-3 and TRBJ2-1; 15 bases line up with TRBD2. The sequencing sample was made of axillary lymph node tissue. The receptor's source is a female donor with breast cancer. Some clones in this sample may be carry-over from other donors' samples. The CDR3 protein is CASSPGTSGRYNEQFF. CDR3 nucleotides: TGTGCCAGCAGCCCCGGGACTAGCGGGAGGTACAATGAGCAGTTCTTC.